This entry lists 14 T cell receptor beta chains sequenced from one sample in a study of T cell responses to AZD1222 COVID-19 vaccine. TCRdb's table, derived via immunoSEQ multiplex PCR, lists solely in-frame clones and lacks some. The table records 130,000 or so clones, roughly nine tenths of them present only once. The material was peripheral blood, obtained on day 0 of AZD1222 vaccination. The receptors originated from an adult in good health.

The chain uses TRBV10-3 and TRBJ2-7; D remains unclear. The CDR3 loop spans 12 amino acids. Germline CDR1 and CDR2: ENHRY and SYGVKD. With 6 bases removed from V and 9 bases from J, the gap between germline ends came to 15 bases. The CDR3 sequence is CAISPNDEGQYF. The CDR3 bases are TGTGCCATCAGCCCTAATGACGAAGGGCAGTACTTC.

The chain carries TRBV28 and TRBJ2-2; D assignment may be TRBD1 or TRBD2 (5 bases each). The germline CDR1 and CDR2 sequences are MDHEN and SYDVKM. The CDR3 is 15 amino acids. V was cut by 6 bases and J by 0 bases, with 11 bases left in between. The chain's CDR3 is CASSSSGPNTGELFF. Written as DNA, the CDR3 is TGTGCCAGCAGCTCCTCGGGGCCGAACACCGGGGAGCTGTTTTTT.

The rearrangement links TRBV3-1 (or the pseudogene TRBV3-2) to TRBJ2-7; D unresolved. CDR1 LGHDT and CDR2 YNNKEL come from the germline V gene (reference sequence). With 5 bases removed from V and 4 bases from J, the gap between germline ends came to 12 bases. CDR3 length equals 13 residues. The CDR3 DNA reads TGTGCCAGCAGCAACTTCGACACTTACGAGCAGTACTTC. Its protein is CASSNFDTYEQYF.

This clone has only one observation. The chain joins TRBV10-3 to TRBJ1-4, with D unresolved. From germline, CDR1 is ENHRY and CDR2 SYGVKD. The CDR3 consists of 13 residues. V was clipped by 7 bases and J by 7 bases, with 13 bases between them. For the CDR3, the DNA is TGTGCCATCAAGTCTCCCGCAGGTGAAAAACTGTTTTTT. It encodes CAIKSPAGEKLFF.

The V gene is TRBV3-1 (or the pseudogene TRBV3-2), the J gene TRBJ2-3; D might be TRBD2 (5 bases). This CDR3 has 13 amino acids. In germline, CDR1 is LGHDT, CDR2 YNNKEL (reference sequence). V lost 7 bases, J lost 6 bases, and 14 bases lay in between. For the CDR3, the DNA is TGTGCCAGCACCCGTCGGGGTTGGGATACGCAGTATTTT. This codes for CASTRRGWDTQYF.

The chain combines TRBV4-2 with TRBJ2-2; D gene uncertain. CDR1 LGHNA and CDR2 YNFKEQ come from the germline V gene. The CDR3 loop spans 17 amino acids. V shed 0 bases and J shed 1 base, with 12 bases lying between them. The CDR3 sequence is CASSQELFSENTGELFF. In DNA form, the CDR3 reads TGTGCCAGCAGCCAAGAATTGTTCAGCGAGAACACCGGGGAGCTGTTTTTT.

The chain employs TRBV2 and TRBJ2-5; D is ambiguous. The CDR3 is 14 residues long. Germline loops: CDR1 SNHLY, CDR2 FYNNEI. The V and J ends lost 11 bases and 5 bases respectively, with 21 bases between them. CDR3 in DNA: TGTGCCGGGCATGAGTATGGTGGGTCGGAGACCCAGTACTTC. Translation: CAGHEYGGSETQYF.

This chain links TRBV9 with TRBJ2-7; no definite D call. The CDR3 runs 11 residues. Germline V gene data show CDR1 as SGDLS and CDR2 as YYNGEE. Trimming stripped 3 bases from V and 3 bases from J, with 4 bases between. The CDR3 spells CASSASYEQYF. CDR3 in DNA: TGTGCCAGCAGCGCTAGCTACGAGCAGTACTTC.

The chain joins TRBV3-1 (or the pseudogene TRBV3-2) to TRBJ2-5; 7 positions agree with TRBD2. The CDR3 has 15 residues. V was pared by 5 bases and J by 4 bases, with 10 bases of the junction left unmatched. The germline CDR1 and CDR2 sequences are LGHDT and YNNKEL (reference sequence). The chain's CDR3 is CASSTRVGGGETQYF. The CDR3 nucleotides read TGTGCCAGCAGCACCCGTGTCGGCGGGGGAGAGACCCAGTACTTC.

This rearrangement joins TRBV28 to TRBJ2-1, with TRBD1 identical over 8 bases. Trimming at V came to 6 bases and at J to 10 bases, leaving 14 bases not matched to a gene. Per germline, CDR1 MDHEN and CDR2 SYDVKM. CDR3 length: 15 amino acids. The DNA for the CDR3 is TGTGCCAGCAGAAGCAGAAAAGGACAGGGTTGGGAGCAGTTCTTC. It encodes CASRSRKGQGWEQFF.

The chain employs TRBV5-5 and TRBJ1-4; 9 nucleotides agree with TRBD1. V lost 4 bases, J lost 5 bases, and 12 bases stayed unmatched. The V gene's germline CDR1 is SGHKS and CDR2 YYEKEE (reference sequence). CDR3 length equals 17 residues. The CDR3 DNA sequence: TGTGCCAGCAGCCAGAGAAGTCCCGACAGGGGGAATGAAAAACTGTTTTTT. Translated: CASSQRSPDRGNEKLFF.

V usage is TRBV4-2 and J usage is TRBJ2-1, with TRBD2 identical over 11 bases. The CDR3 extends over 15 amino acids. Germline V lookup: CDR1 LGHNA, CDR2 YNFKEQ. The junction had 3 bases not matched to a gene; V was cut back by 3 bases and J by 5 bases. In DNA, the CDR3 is TGTGCCAGCAGCCATGGGACTAGCGGCAACAATGAGCAGTTCTTC. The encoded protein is CASSHGTSGNNEQFF.

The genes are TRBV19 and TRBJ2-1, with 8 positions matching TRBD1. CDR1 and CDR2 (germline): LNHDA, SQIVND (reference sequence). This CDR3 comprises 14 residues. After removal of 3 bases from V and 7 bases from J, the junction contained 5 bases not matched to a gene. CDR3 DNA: TGTGCCAGTAGTATCGACAGGGGAAGGAATGAGCAGTTCTTC. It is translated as CASSIDRGRNEQFF. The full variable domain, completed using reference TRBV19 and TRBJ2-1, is DGGITQSPKYLFRKEGQNVTLSCEQNLNHDAMYWYRQDPGQGLRLIYYSQIVNDFQKGDIAEGYSVSREKKESFPLTVTSAQKNPTAFYLCASSIDRGRNEQFFGPGTRLTVL.

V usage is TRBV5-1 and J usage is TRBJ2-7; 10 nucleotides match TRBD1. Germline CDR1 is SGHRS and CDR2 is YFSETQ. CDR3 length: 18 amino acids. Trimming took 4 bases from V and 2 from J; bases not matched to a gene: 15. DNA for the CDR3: TGCGCCAGCAGCCTATGGTCAACGGGACAGGGGAAAACCTACGAGCAGTACTTC. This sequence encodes CASSLWSTGQGKTYEQYF.